The sequence of this T cell receptor beta chain was determined in a study of low-dose radiotherapy and immunotherapy resistance in tumors. As to time point: before trial treatment. This CDR3 region has 18 residues. CDR1 SEHNR and CDR2 FQNEAQ come from the germline V gene (reference sequence). Trimming removed 5 bases from V and 2 bases from J, with 19 bases in between. Priming of first-strand cDNA relied on TRAV- and TRBV-specific primers (covering alpha and beta chains). TCR amplification ran 15 to 25 PCR cycles using constant-region and V-primer adapter primers. From the reads, TCRdb called clonotypes with MiXCR, one entry per CDR3 protein. The sample holds around 69,000 distinct CDR3 sequences, roughly 30% seen once.

V gene TRBV7-9 combines with J gene TRBJ2-6, with D perhaps matching TRBD1 (5 bases). This specimen was PBMCs, taken before treatment. The origin of this receptor is a female donor with ovarian cancer. CDR3 amino acids: CASSGAGPPRPGANVLTF. Written as DNA, the CDR3 is TGTGCCAGCAGCGGGGCCGGGCCCCCTCGGCCTGGGGCCAACGTCCTGACTTTC.